Sequencing of this T cell receptor beta chain was carried out in a study of blood T cell repertoires in COVID-19 (dated by TCRdb to 2018 to 2020). Study-wide context: Samples covering the acute and convalescent phases of COVID-19 were provided by collaborators in the United States, Italy and Spain. The material from the prospective study consisted of cDNA or gDNA derived from T cells, B-cell-depleted T cells, or PBMCs. Deeply sampled blood TCRbeta repertoires from subjects exposed to, actively infected with, or recovered from COVID-19 were included in the dataset. The repertoires were released in a freely available public database intended as a resource for research on the immune response to SARS-CoV-2. Samples came from the ongoing ImmuneRACE study (first 160 participants) plus 1,254 subjects from 6 global collaborators. Sample metadata almost always included a de-identified subject ID, COVID-19 status, age in years and sex. Where available, HLA class I and class II types were taken from metadata supplied by the sample provider and were not determined by assay-based typing.

Remarks on this clone: What antigen it recognizes has not been identified. No base qualities exist here, and no much larger clone lies one base off it.

Germline trimming amounts to 0 bases on V and 1 base on J, with 4 as the count of junction bases outside the gene matches. According to the germline V gene (reference sequence), CDR1 reads LGHDT and CDR2 reads YNNKEL. From cysteine to phenylalanine, the CDR3 is 16 amino acids long. Only CDR3 DNA is held: 48 bases, read in frame from base 1. Participants in the prospective study were aged about 18 to 90 years, lived in about two dozen United States geographic areas, and enrolled through a virtual design. In the prospective study, cohorts were assigned on the basis of participant-reported clinical history obtained from a screening survey and a study questionnaire. For ImmuneRACE Cohort 3, a participant was defined as recovered based on two consecutive negative NP/OP PCR tests, clearance by a healthcare professional, or resolution of symptoms. In the prospective study, whole blood, serum and a nasopharyngeal or oropharyngeal swab were collected from each participant by mobile phlebotomists. Prospective study participants could optionally give additional blood draws and questionnaires over an approximately 2-month period. Prospective study blood samples were shipped either frozen or at room temperature before DNA extraction.

TCRbeta CDR3 regions were amplified from genomic DNA by means of the immunoSEQ Assay, a bias-controlled multiplex PCR. The original pipeline was this. Nucleated cell counts per sample were estimated from amplification of reference gene primers within the assay. Sequence reads were collapsed and filtered to measure the absolute abundance of every unique TCRbeta CDR3 rearrangement. For each sample, productive Simpson clonality was calculated as the square root of Simpson's diversity index across productive rearrangements. What TCRdb holds here is the immuneACCESS table cut down to in-frame rearrangements. Part of the clones is not present; checked against another copy, under half of the missing clones reflect an unresolved V gene, and the others are unexplained. The DNA was the basis for D and trimming; V, J and clone size are from that table. The sample table holds 250,000 to 350,000 clones, of which 85% to 90% were seen once. The top ten clonotypes cover more than 9% of the sample.

Here is what the overall study found, with its caveats: The quantity of clinical and demographic metadata differed by source and by participant and was supplied without curation.

Sequences were obtained from PBMCs or T cells enriched from blood (not recorded which). This TCR was sampled from a woman aged 18 to 35 who had recovered from COVID-19. The chain joins TRBV3-1 (or the pseudogene TRBV3-2) to TRBJ2-5; 8 middle bases align to TRBD2. The CDR3 region reads CASSQDPGGLQETQYF. The DNA sequence reads TGTGCCAGCAGCCAAGATCCGGGGGGGCTCCAAGAGACCCAGTACTTC.